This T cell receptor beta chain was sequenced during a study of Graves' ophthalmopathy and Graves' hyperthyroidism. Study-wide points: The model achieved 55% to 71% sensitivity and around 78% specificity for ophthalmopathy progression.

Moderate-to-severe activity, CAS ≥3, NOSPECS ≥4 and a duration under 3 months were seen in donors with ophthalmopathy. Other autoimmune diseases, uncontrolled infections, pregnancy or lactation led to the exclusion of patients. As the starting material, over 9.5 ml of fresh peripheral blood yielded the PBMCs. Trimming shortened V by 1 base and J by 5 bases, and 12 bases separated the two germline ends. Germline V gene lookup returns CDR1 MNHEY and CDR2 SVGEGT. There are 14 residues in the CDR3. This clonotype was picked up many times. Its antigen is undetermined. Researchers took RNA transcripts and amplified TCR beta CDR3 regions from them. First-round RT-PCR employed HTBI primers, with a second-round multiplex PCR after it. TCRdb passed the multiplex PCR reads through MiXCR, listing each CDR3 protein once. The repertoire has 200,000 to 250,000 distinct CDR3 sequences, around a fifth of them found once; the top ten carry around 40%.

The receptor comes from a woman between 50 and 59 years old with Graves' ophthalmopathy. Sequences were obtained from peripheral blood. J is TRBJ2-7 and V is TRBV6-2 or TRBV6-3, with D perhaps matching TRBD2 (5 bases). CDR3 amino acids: CASSYFAGKHEQYF. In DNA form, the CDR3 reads TGTGCCAGCAGTTACTTTGCCGGGAAACACGAGCAGTACTTC.